The T cell receptor beta chain described here comes from a study of CD8 T cells in Susac syndrome. Study results and caveats: Regarding the TCR sequencing and HLA analysis, the study admitted that a relatively small number of individuals were involved.

TCR beta from blood CD8+ and CD4+ T cells was sequenced. TEMRA cells were FACS-enriched, unlike CD8+ and CD4+ T cells, which were negatively isolated. Random-hexamer reverse transcription was applied to about 0.45 to 1 ug RNA. By means of immunoSEQ multiplex PCR, TCR beta CDR3 spanning 54 Vbeta and 13 Jbeta underwent amplification. MiXCR was run by TCRdb on the immunoSEQ multiplex PCR reads, yielding one entry per CDR3 protein. Among 150,000 to 200,000 distinct CDR3 sequences, around 94% were seen once, and the ten largest hold approximately 0.094%. Concerning this clonotype: Antigen specificity is unknown.

Germline V lookup: CDR1 LNHDA, CDR2 SQIVND (reference sequence). The CDR3 consists of 12 residues. The sequence derives from a human donor with multiple sclerosis. V gene TRBV19 combines with J gene TRBJ2-7, with TRBD2 identical over 7 bases. Sample: CD4+ T cells from PBMCs. The CDR3 here is CATAGDAYEQYF. In DNA, the CDR3 is TGTGCAACGGCGGGAGACGCCTACGAGCAGTACTTC.